This T cell receptor beta chain derives from a study of cytomegalovirus exposure and HLA in healthy donors. The germline V and J ends were trimmed by 6 bases and 2 bases, with 13 bases remaining between them. Germline CDR1 MDHEN, CDR2 SYDVKM. CDR3 length equals 14 residues. In the PCR, 60 Vbeta and 13 Jbeta primers were used. The repertoire was sequenced with immunoSEQ multiplex PCR; TCRdb's copy has only in-frame clones and lacks some. The profile shows about 110,000 clones, around 80% of them singletons. The sequenced sample was PBMCs. The V and J genes are TRBV28 and TRBJ1-1; weak D call: TRBD1 (5 bases). This TCR came from a man in his fifties or sixties in good health and CMV-seronegative. Here the CDR3 DNA reads TGTGCCAGCAGGACAGATGGACCAAACACTGAAGCTTTCTTT. Translated: CASRTDGPNTEAFF.